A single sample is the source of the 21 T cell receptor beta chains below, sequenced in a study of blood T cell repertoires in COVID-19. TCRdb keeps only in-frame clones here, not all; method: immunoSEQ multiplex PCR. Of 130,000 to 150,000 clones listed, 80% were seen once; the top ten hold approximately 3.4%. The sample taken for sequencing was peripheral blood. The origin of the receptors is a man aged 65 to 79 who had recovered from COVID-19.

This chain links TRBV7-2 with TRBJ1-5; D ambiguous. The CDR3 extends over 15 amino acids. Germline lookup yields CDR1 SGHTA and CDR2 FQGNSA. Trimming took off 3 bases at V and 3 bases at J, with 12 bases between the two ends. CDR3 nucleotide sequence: TGTGCCAGCAGCTTGACCTCAGGTTACAATCAGCCCCAGCATTTT. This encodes CASSLTSGYNQPQHF.

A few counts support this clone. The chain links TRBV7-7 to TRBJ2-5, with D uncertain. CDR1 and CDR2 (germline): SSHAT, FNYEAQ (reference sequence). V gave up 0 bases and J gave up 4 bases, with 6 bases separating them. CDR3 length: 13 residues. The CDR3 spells CASSLARRETQYF. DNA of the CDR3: TGTGCCAGCAGCTTAGCGCGGAGAGAGACCCAGTACTTC.

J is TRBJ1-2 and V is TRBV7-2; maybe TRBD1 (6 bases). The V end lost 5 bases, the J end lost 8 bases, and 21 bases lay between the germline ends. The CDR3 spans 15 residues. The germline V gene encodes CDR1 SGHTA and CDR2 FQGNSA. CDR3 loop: CASSPTVGAGRGYTF. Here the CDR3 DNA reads TGTGCCAGCAGCCCAACTGTGGGGGCCGGGCGGGGCTACACCTTC.

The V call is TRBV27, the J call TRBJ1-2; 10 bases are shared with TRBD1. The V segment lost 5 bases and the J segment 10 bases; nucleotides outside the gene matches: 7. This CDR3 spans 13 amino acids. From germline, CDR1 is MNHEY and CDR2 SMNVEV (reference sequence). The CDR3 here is CASSLSGTGDYTF. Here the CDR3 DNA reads TGTGCCAGCAGTCTTTCCGGGACAGGGGACTACACCTTC.

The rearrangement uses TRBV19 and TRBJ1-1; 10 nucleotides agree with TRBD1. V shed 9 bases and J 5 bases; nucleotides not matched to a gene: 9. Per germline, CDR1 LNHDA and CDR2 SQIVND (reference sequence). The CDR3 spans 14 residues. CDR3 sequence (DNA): TGTGCCAGCCGGGACAGGGGACCGGGTACTGAAGCTTTCTTT. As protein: CASRDRGPGTEAFF.

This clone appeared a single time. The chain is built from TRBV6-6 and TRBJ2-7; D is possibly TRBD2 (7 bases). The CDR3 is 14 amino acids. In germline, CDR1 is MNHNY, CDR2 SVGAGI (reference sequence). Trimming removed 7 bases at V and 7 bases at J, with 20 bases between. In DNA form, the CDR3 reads TGTGCCAGCAATCGAGAAGGGGGGGTCTGGGAGCAGTACTTC. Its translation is CASNREGGVWEQYF.

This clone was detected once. CDR3 amino acids: CASRMAGEAFF. The CDR3 region has the DNA TGTGCCAGCAGGATGGCAGGGGAAGCTTTCTTT. The rearrangement uses TRBV6-5 and TRBJ1-1, with D possibly TRBD1 on 5 matching bases. The CDR3 consists of 11 residues. Trimming took 6 bases from V and 8 from J, leaving 10 bases between them. Germline V CDR1 and CDR2: MNHEY, SVGAGI.

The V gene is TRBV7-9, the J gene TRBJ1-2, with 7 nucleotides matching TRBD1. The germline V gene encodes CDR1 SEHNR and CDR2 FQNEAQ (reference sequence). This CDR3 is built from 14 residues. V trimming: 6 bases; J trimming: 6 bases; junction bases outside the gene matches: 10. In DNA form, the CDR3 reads TGTGCCAGCAGTACGAAGGACAGGCCGCATGGCTACACCTTC. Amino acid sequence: CASSTKDRPHGYTF.

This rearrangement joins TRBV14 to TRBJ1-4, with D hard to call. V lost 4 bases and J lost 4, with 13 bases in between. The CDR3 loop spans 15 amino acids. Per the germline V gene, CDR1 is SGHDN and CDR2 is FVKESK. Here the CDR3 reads CASSPRRSFNEKLFF. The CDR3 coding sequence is TGTGCCAGCAGCCCGCGCCGGTCCTTTAATGAAAAACTGTTTTTT.

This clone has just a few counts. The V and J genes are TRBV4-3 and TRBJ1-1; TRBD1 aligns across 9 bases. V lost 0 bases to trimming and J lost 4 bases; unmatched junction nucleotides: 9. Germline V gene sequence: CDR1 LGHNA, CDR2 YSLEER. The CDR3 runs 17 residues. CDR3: CASSQDHRGRVSTEAFF. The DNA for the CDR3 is TGCGCCAGCAGCCAAGATCACAGGGGGCGCGTTAGCACTGAAGCTTTCTTT.

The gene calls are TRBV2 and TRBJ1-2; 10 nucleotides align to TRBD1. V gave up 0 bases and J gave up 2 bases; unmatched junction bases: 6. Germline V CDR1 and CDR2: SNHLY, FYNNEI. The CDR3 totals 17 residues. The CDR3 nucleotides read TGTGCCAGCAGTGAAGCGGGCGGGACAGGGGACAACTATGGCTACACCTTC. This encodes CASSEAGGTGDNYGYTF.

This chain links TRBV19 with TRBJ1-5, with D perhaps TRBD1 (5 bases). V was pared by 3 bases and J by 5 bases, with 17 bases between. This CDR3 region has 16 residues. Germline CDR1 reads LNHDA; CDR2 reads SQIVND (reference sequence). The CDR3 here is CASSIVGQAPYQPQHF. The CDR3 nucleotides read TGTGCCAGTAGTATTGTGGGGCAGGCCCCTTATCAGCCCCAGCATTTT. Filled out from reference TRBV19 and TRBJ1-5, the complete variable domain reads DGGITQSPKYLFRKEGQNVTLSCEQNLNHDAMYWYRQDPGQGLRLIYYSQIVNDFQKGDIAEGYSVSREKKESFPLTVTSAQKNPTAFYLCASSIVGQAPYQPQHFGDGTRLSIL.

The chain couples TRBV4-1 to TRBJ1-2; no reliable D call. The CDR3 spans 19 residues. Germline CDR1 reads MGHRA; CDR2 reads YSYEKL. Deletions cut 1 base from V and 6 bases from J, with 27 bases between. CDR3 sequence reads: CASSQGLRGTPPGFHGYTF. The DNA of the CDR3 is TGCGCCAGCAGCCAAGGTCTCCGAGGAACACCCCCCGGGTTCCATGGCTACACCTTC.

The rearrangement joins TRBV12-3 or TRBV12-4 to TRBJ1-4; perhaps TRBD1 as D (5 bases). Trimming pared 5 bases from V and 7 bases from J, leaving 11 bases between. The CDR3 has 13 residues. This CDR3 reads CASSLGHGEKLFF. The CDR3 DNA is TGTGCCAGCAGTCTTGGACATGGTGAAAAACTGTTTTTT.

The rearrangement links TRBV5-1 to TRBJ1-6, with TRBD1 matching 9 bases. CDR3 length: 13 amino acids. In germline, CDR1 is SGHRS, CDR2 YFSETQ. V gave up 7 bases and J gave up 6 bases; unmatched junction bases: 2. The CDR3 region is CASRDRANSPLHF. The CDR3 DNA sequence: TGCGCCAGCCGGGACAGGGCTAATTCACCCCTCCACTTT.

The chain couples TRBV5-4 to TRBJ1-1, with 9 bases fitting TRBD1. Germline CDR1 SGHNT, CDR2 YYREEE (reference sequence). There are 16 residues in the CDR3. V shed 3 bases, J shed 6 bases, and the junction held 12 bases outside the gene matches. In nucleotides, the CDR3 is TGTGCCAGCAGCTCCCCCGGGACAGGGATAAGATCTGAAGCTTTCTTT. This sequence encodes CASSSPGTGIRSEAFF.

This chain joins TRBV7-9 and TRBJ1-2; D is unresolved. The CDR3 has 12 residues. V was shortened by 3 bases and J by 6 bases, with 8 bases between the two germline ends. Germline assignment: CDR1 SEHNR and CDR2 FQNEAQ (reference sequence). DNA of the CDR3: TGTGCCAGCAGCTTCGGCCAGGATGGCTACACCTTC. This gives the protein CASSFGQDGYTF.

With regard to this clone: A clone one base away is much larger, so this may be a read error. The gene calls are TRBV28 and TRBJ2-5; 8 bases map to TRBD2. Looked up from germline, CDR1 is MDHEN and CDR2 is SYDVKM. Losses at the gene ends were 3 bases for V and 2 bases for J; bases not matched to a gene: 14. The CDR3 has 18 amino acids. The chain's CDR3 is CASSFRANGRVGQETQYF. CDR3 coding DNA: TGTGCCAGCAGTTTTAGGGCTAACGGGAGGGTTGGACAAGAGACCCAGTACTTC.

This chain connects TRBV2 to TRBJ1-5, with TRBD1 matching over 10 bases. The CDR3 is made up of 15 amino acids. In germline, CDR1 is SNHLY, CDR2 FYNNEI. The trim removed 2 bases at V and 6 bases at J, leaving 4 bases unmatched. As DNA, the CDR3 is TGTGCCAGCAGTGAACGGACAGGGGGTATTCAGCCCCAGCATTTT. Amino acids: CASSERTGGIQPQHF.

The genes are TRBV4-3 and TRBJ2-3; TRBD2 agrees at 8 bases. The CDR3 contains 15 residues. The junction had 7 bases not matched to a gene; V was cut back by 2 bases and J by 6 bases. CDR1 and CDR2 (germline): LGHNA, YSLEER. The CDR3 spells CASSQRPGGTDTQYF. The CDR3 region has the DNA TGCGCCAGCAGCCAACGACCGGGGGGGACGGATACGCAGTATTTT.

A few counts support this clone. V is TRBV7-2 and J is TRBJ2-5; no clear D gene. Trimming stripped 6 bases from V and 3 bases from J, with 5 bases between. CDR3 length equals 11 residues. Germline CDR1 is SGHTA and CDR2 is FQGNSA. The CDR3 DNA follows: TGTGCCAGCAGTTCTAAAGAGACCCAGTACTTC. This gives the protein CASSSKETQYF.